This T cell receptor (beta chain) is drawn from a study of blood T cell repertoires in COVID-19. The wider study: T cells, B-cell-depleted T cells, or PBMCs supplied cDNA or gDNA.

Methods used by the authors: Amplifying reference gene primers gave estimates of nucleated cell counts. Produced via immunoSEQ multiplex PCR; TCRdb's table is partial and in-frame only. V and J calls and clone size are given by that table; D and trimming were obtained from the DNA. The table includes 270,000 or so clones, about four fifths detected once. The sequence derives from a woman aged 18-29 years with acute or convalescent COVID-19. Sequencing used peripheral blood.

In DNA, the CDR3 is TGTGCCACCAGTGGGGGAGTGGGGTCCATCCAAGAGACCCAGTACTTC. Its protein is CATSGGVGSIQETQYF. The chain couples TRBV24-1 to TRBJ2-5; D may be TRBD2 (5 bases). Trimming took off 5 bases at V and 1 base at J, with 16 bases between the two ends. Germline values: CDR1 KGHDR, CDR2 SFDVKD. The CDR3 consists of 16 residues.